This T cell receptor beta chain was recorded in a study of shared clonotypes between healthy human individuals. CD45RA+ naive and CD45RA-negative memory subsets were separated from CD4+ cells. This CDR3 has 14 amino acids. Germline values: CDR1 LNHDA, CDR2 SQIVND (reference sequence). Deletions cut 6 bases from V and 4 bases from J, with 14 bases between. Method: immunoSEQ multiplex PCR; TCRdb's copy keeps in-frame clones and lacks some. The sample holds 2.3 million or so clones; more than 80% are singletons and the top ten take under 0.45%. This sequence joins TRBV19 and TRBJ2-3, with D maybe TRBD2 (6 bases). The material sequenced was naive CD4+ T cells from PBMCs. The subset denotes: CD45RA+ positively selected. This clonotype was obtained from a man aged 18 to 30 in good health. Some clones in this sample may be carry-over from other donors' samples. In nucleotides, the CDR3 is TGTGCCAGTAGGTTGGTGGGAGGCCCAGATACGCAGTATTTT. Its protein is CASRLVGGPDTQYF.